The clone carrying this TCR beta chain was recorded many times. The antigen remains unidentified. The data were taken from a study of T cells in Graves' hyperthyroidism and ophthalmopathy. Findings of the study overall: The blood repertoire included most of the expanded thyroid clonotypes above 0.001.

Hyperthyroidism had been newly diagnosed in patients aged 18 to 65, and its duration was under 2 months. Investigators excluded patients with uncontrolled infection, other autoimmune disease, pregnancy or lactation. Each diagnosis drew on symptoms, thyroxine, TRAb, thyroid ultrasound and orbital computed tomography findings. The CDR3 sequence is 15 residues long. Germline V gene sequence: CDR1 MDHEN, CDR2 SYDVKM. The junction had 1 base not matched to a gene; V was cut back by 3 bases and J by 0 bases. The CDR3 regions of TCR beta were amplified from RNA transcripts. The HTBI primer set drove a first-round RT-PCR of the TCR CDR3. TCRdb re-derived calls from the multiplex PCR reads in MiXCR, one entry per CDR3 protein. The sample holds around 300,000 distinct CDR3 sequences; approximately 13% are singletons and the top ten take roughly 8.2%.

The sample taken for sequencing was blood. This clonotype was sampled from a woman aged 40 to 50 with Graves' hyperthyroidism. J is TRBJ2-5 and V is TRBV28; 10 bases fit TRBD2. CDR3 loop: CASSLTSGYQETQYF. The CDR3, as DNA: TGTGCCAGCAGTTTGACTAGCGGGTACCAAGAGACCCAGTACTTC. Full variable domain (remainder filled in from reference TRBV28 and TRBJ2-5): DVKVTQSSRYLVKRTGEKVFLECVQDMDHENMFWYRQDPGLGLRLIYFSYDVKMKEKGDIPEGYSVSREKKERFSLILESASTNQTSMYLCASSLTSGYQETQYFGPGTRLLVL.